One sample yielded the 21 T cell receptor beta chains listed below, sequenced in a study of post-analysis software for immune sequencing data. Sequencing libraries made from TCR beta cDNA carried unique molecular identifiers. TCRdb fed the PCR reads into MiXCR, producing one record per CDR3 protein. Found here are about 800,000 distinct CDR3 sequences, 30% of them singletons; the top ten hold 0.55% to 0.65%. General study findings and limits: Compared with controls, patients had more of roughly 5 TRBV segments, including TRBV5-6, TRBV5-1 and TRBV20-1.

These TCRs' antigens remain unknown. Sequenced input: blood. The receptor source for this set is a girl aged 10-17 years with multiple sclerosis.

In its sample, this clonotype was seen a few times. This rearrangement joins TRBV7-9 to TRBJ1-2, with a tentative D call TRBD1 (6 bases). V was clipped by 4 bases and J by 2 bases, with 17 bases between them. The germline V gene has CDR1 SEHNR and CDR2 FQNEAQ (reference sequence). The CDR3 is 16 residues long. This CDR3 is CASSSGPETGNYGYTF. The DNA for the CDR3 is TGTGCCAGCAGCTCCGGACCCGAAACAGGGAACTATGGCTACACCTTC. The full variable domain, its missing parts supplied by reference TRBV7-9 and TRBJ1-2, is DTGVSQNPRHKITKRGQNVTFRCDPISEHNRLYWYRQTLGQGPEFLTYFQNEAQLEKSRLLSDRFSAERPKGSFSTLEIQRTEQGDSAMYLCASSSGPETGNYGYTFGSGTRLTVV.

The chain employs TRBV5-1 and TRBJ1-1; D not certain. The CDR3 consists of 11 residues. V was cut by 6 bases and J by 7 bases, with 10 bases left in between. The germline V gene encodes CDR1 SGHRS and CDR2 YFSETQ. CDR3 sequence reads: CASTAGVEAFF. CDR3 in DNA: TGCGCCAGCACCGCGGGAGTTGAAGCTTTCTTT.

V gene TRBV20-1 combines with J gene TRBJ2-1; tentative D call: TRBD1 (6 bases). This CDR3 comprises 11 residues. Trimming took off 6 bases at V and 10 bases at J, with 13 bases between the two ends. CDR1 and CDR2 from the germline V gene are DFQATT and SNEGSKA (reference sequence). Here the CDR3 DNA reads TGCAGTGCCTGGACAGTCCGGGAGCAGTTCTTC. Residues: CSAWTVREQFF.

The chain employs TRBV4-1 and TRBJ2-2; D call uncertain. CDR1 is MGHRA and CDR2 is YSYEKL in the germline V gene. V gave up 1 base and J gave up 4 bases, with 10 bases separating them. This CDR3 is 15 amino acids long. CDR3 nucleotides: TGCGCCAGCAGCCAAGGCCTGGAGATCACCGGGGAGCTGTTTTTT. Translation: CASSQGLEITGELFF.

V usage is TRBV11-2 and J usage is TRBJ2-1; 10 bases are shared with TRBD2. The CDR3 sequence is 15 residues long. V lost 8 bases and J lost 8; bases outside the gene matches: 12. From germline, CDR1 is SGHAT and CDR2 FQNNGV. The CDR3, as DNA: TGTGCCAGCCGCCAGTCCCTAGCGGGAGTCTATGAGCAGTTCTTC. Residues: CASRQSLAGVYEQFF. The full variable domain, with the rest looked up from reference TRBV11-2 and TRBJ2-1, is EAGVAQSPRYKIIEKRQSVAFWCNPISGHATLYWYQQILGQGPKLLIQFQNNGVVDDSQLPKDRFSAERLKGVDSTLKIQPAKLEDSAVYLCASRQSLAGVYEQFFGPGTRLTVL.

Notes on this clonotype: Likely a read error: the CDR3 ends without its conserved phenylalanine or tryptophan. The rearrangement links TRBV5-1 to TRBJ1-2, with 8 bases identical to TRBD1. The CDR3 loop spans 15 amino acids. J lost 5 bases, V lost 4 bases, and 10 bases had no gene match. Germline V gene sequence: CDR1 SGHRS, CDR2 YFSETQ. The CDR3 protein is CASSSGQGERYGYTC. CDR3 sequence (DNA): TGCGCCAGCAGCAGCGGACAGGGCGAACGGTATGGCTACACCTGC.

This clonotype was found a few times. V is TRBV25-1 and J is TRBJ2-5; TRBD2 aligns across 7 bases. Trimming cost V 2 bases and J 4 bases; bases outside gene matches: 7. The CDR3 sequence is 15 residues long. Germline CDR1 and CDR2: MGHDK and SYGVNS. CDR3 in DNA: TGTGCCAGCAGTGAACCAGCGGGGCCGGGAGAGACCCAGTACTTC. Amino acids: CASSEPAGPGETQYF.

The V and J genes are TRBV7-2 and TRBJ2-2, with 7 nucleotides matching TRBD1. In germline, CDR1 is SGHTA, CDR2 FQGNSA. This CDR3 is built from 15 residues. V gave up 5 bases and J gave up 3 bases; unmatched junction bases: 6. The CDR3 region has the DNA TGTGCCAGCAGCCGCGGGCAGGGGGACACCGGGGAGCTGTTTTTT. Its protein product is CASSRGQGDTGELFF.

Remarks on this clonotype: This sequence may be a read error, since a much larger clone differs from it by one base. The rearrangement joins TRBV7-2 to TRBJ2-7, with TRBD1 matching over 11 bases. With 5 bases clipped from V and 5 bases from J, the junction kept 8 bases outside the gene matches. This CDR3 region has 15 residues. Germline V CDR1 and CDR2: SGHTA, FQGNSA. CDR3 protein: CASSTRGQGGHEQYF. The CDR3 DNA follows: TGTGCCAGCAGCACCCGGGGACAGGGGGGACACGAGCAGTACTTC.

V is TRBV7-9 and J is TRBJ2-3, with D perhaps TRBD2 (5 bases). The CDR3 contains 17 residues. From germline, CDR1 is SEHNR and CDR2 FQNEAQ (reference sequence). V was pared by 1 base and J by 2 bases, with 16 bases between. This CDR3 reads CASSLVGLADYTDTQYF. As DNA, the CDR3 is TGTGCCAGCAGCTTAGTAGGGCTAGCAGATTACACAGATACGCAGTATTTT.

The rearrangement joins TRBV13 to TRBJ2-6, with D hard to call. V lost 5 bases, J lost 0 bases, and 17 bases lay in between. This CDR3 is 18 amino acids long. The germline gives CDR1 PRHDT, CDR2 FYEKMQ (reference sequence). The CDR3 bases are TGTGCCAGCAGCCCCCCGACAATGTCCCCCTCTGGGGCCAACGTCCTGACTTTC. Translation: CASSPPTMSPSGANVLTF.

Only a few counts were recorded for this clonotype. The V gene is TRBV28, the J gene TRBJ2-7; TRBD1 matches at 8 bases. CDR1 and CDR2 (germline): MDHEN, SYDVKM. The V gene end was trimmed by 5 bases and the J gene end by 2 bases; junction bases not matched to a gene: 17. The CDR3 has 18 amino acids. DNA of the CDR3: TGTGCCAGCAGTCCTACGGATAAACCGGGACAGGCAACCTACGAGCAGTACTTC. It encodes CASSPTDKPGQATYEQYF. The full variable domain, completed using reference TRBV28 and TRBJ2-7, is DVKVTQSSRYLVKRTGEKVFLECVQDMDHENMFWYRQDPGLGLRLIYFSYDVKMKEKGDIPEGYSVSREKKERFSLILESASTNQTSMYLCASSPTDKPGQATYEQYFGPGTRLTVT.

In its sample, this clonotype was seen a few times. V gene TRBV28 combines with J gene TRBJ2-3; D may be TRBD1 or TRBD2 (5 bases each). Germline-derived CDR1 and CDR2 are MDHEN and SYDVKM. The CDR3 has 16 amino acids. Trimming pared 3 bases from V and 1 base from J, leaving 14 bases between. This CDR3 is CASSFFVQGGTDTQYF. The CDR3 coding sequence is TGTGCCAGCAGTTTCTTTGTGCAGGGAGGCACAGATACGCAGTATTTT.

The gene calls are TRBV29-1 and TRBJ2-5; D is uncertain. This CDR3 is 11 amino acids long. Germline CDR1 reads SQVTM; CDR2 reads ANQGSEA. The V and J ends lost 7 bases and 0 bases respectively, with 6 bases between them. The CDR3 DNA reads TGCAGCGGCCTTTACCAAGAGACCCAGTACTTC. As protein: CSGLYQETQYF.

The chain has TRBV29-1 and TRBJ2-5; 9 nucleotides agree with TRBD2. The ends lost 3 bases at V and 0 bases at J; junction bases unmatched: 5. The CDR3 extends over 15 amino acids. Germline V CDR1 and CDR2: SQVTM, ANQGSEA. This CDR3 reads CSVDGKRGDQETQYF. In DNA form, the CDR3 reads TGCAGCGTTGATGGGAAGCGGGGGGACCAAGAGACCCAGTACTTC.

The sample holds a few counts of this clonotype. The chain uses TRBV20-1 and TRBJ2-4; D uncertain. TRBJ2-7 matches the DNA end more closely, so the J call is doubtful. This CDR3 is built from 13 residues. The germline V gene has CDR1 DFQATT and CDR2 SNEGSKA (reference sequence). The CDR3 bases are TGCAGTGCGGAAATCGGCGTATTCTCCGAGCAGTACTTC. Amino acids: CSAEIGVFSEQYF.

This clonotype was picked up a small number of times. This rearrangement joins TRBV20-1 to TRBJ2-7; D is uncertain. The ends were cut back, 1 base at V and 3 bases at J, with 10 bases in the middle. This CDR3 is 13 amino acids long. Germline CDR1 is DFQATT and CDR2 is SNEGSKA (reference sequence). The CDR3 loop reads CSARGRAFYEQYF. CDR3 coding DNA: TGCAGTGCTAGAGGCAGAGCCTTCTACGAGCAGTACTTC.

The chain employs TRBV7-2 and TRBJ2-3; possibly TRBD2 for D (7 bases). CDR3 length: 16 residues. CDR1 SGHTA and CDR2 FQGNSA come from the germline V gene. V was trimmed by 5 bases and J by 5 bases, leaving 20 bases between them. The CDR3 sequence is CASSRSWGGRGDTQYF. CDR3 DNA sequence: TGTGCCAGCAGCCGATCCTGGGGGGGCCGGGGAGATACGCAGTATTTT.

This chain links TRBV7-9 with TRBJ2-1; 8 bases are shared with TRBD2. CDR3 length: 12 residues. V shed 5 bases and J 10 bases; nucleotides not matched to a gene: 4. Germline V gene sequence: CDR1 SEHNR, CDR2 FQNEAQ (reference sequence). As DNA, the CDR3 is TGTGCCAGCAGCCCCGGGGGGGACGAGCAGTTCTTC. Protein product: CASSPGGDEQFF.

CDR3: CSVGDASTDTQYF. CDR3 nucleotides: TGCAGCGTTGGGGACGCTAGCACAGATACGCAGTATTTT. J is TRBJ2-3 and V is TRBV29-1; D is tentatively TRBD1 or TRBD2 (5 bases each). The V gene lost 4 bases and the J gene lost 0 bases, with 8 bases spanning the gap. Germline V gene sequence: CDR1 SQVTM, CDR2 ANQGSEA. The CDR3 consists of 13 residues.

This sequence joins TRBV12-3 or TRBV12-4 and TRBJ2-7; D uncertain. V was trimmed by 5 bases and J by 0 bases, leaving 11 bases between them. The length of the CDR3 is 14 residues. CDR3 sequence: CASSPDRISYEQYF. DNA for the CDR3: TGTGCCAGCAGTCCTGACCGCATCTCCTACGAGCAGTACTTC.